This TCR beta chain was observed in a study of blood T cell repertoires in COVID-19. Study-level information: Material from acute and convalescent COVID-19 was sourced from the United States, Italy and Spain. Sources were T cells, B-cell-depleted T cells, or PBMCs; the material itself was cDNA or gDNA.

The CDR3 totals 16 residues. The germline gives CDR1 SGHTA, CDR2 FQGTGA. V shed 5 bases and J shed 3 bases, with 18 bases lying between them. Authors' processing steps: Counts of nucleated cells, estimated from reference gene primer amplification, were obtained. Only in-frame clones appear in the TCRdb table, and some are missing; sequencing was by immunoSEQ multiplex PCR. The DNA gave D and trimming, while V, J and clone size come from that table. The data show roughly 670,000 clones, 85% to 90% seen once. This sequence joins TRBV7-3 and TRBJ2-3; D possibly corresponds to TRBD1 (7 bases). This sequence was found in a woman aged 18-29 years with acute or convalescent COVID-19. Sequencing input: peripheral blood. For the CDR3, the DNA is TGTGCCAGCAGCCTAGTTCGGGCAGGGGGGACAGATACGCAGTATTTT. Amino acids: CASSLVRAGGTDTQYF.